This T cell receptor (beta chain) was identified in a study of T cells in Graves' hyperthyroidism and ophthalmopathy. Amplified regions were TCR beta CDR3 sequences from RNA transcripts. When the TCR CDR3 underwent first-round RT-PCR, the HTBI primer set was used. MiXCR, run by TCRdb on the multiplex PCR reads, gives a single entry per CDR3 protein. This sample yields nearly 600,000 distinct CDR3 sequences, of which around 13% are seen a single time; more than 4.5% belongs to the top ten. This clonotype appeared many times. The CDR3 contains 14 residues. Germline trimming cut 4 bases from V and 11 bases from J; bases unmatched to any gene: 10. The germline CDR1 and CDR2 sequences are LGHDT and YNNKEL (reference sequence).

The source of this sequence is a woman in her thirties with Graves' hyperthyroidism that later progressed to Graves' ophthalmopathy. The chain employs TRBV3-1 and TRBJ1-4; 7 bases align to TRBD1. The sample comprised blood. Here the CDR3 reads CASSPYRGVAKLFF. The DNA of the CDR3 is TGTGCCAGCAGCCCGTACAGGGGAGTGGCGAAACTGTTTTTT.